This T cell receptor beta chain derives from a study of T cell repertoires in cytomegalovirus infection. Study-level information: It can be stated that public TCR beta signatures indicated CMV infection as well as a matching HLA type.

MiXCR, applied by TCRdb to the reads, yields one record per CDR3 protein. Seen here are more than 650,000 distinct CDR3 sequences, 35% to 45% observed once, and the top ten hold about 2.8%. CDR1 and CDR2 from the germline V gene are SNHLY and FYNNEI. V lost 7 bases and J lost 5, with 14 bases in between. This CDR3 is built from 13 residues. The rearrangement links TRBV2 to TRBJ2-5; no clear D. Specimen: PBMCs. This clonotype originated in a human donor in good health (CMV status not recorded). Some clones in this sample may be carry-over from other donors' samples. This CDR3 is CASIFKAPETQYF. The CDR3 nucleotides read TGTGCCAGCATTTTTAAAGCCCCCGAGACCCAGTACTTC.